The 5 T cell receptor beta chains below come from one sample, sequenced in a study of shared clonotypes between healthy human individuals. Sequencing used immunoSEQ multiplex PCR; TCRdb keeps in-frame clones, though not all of them. The sample lists about 2 million clones, 95% occurring once. Material: naive CD4+ T cells sorted from blood. Subset given: CD45RA+ positively selected. The receptors originated from a man aged 18 to 30 in good health.

The CDR3 reads CASSSRTSGGQETQYF. DNA of the CDR3: TGTGCCAGTAGTTCTAGGACTAGCGGGGGTCAAGAGACCCAGTACTTC. The chain uses TRBV19 and TRBJ2-5; the match to TRBD2 covers 13 bases. V shed 5 bases, J shed 2 bases, and the junction held 5 bases outside the gene matches. The length of the CDR3 is 16 residues. CDR1 LNHDA and CDR2 SQIVND come from the germline V gene (reference sequence).

This clone has a single count. The gene calls are TRBV6-1 and TRBJ2-7; TRBD2 is a possible D gene (5 bases). Germline lookup yields CDR1 MNHNS and CDR2 SASEGT. The V and J ends lost 7 bases and 1 base respectively, with 14 bases between them. The CDR3 extends over 14 amino acids. The CDR3 DNA follows: TGTGCCAGCACCTATGGCGGAGGTTCCTACGAGCAGTACTTC. Amino acid sequence: CASTYGGGSYEQYF.

This clone was recorded only once. The chain couples TRBV29-1 to TRBJ1-5; D may be TRBD1 (6 bases). The V end lost 5 bases, the J end lost 3 bases, and 14 bases lay between the germline ends. CDR1 SQVTM and CDR2 ANQGSEA come from the germline V gene. The CDR3 covers 14 residues. The DNA of the CDR3 is TGCAGCGTTAGAAAGGGGGGGGACAATCAGCCCCAGCATTTT. This gives the protein CSVRKGGDNQPQHF.

This sequence joins TRBV29-1 and TRBJ1-3; D remains unclear. CDR1 is SQVTM and CDR2 is ANQGSEA in the germline V gene. The CDR3 covers 12 residues. Trimming left V 5 bases short and J 2 bases short, with 7 bases between. The CDR3 spells CSVTAPGNTIYF. The DNA for the CDR3 is TGCAGCGTTACCGCCCCTGGAAACACCATATATTTT.

The chain recombines TRBV30 with TRBJ2-7, with D possibly being TRBD1 (5 bases). The CDR3 is made up of 15 amino acids. The V gene lost 0 bases and the J gene lost 2 bases, with 14 bases spanning the gap. CDR1 GTSNPN and CDR2 SVGIG come from the germline V gene (reference sequence). CDR3 nucleotides: TGTGCCTGGAGTGTACCGTCAGGGTGGACCTACGAGCAGTACTTC. Translation gives CAWSVPSGWTYEQYF.